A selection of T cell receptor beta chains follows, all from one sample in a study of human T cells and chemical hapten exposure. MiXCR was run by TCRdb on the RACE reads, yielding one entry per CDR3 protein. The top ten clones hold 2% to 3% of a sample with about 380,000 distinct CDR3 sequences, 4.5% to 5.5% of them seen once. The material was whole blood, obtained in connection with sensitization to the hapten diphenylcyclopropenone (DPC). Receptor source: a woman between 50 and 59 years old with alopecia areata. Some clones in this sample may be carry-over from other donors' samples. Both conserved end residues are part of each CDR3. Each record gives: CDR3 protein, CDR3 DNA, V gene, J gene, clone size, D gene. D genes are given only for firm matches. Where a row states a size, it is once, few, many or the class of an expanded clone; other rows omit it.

CASSLAARQPQHF	TGTGCCAGCAGTTTGGCGGCCCGTCAGCCCCAGCATTTT	TRBV27	TRBJ1-5	.	.
CASSPGRVNEKLFF	TGTGCCAGCAGCCCCGGCCGGGTTAATGAAAAACTGTTTTTT	TRBV7-9	TRBJ1-4	few	.
CASSESLRRARNEKLFF	TGTGCCAGCAGTGAATCCCTCCGACGGGCTCGAAATGAAAAACTGTTTTTT	TRBV2	TRBJ1-4	many	.
CSARPRDVSTDTQYF	TGCAGTGCTAGGCCCCGGGACGTAAGCACAGATACGCAGTATTTT	TRBV20-1	TRBJ2-3	many	.
CASSWAGRRYGYTF	TGTGCCAGCAGCTGGGCTGGGAGACGCTATGGCTACACCTTC	TRBV12-3/TRBV12-4	TRBJ1-2	few	.
CASSVVTGQPQHF	TGTGCCAGCAGTGTGGTTACGGGTCAGCCCCAGCATTTT	TRBV27	TRBJ1-5	.	.
CASSLEWEGAILYGYTF	TGTGCCAGCAGCTTAGAATGGGAGGGGGCCATCCTTTATGGCTACACCTTC	TRBV11-2	TRBJ1-2	few	TRBD1
CASSGLAGDEQYF	TGTGCCAGCAGCGGACTAGCTGGAGACGAGCAGTACTTC	TRBV2	TRBJ2-7	many	TRBD2
CASSYSSEYEQYF	TGTGCCAGCAGCTATTCTAGCGAATACGAGCAGTACTTC	TRBV13	TRBJ2-7	few	.
CSARDIRTGGNTGELFF	TGCAGTGCTAGAGATATTCGGACGGGAGGGAACACCGGGGAGCTGTTTTTT	TRBV20-1	TRBJ2-2	many	TRBD2
CASSEQGADTEAFF	TGTGCCAGCAGTGAACAGGGGGCGGACACTGAAGCTTTCTTT	TRBV2	TRBJ1-1	many	TRBD1
CASSGPAGTEAFF	TGTGCCAGCTCCGGGCCTGCCGGCACTGAAGCTTTCTTT	TRBV9	TRBJ1-1	many	.
CASTPPVGSGFF	TGTGCCAGCACCCCCCCCGTCGGCTCGGGGTTCTTC	TRBV6-2/TRBV6-3	TRBJ2-1	many	.
CAIKAGAYNSPLHF	TGTGCCATCAAGGCAGGGGCATATAATTCACCCCTCCACTTT	TRBV10-3	TRBJ1-6	many	.
CASRLSLTQETQYF	TGTGCCAGCAGGTTGAGTCTAACTCAAGAGACCCAGTACTTC	TRBV7-2	TRBJ2-5	.	.
CASSSKGQGFPSGANVLTF	TGTGCCAGCAGTTCCAAGGGACAGGGATTCCCCTCTGGGGCCAACGTCCTGACTTTC	TRBV6-5	TRBJ2-6	many	TRBD1
CASTGGAEQFF	TGTGCCAGCACGGGGGGCGCTGAGCAGTTCTTC	TRBV6-6	TRBJ2-1	many	.
CASSLSGKVTYEQYF	TGTGCCAGCAGTTTATCGGGCAAGGTGACCTACGAGCAGTACTTC	TRBV27	TRBJ2-7	many	.